These 29 T cell receptor beta chains came from one sample sequenced in a study of PD-L1 blockade in urothelial cancer. The method was immunoSEQ multiplex PCR; TCRdb's version includes in-frame clones alone and lacks a portion of them. The sample records fewer than 40,000 clones, around nine tenths being singletons. This material consisted of PBMCs, taken around atezolizumab (anti-PD-L1) treatment. These TCRs come from a man between 65 and 79 years old with urothelial cancer.

The gene calls are TRBV4-1 and TRBJ2-5; 11 bases match TRBD2. The V and J ends lost 1 base and 4 bases, in that order; junction bases with no gene match: 14. Germline V lookup: CDR1 MGHRA, CDR2 YSYEKL. The CDR3 is made up of 19 amino acids. The CDR3 DNA sequence: TGCGCCAGCAGCCAAGCCCCCTCGGGGACTAGCGGAGGGAGAGAGACCCAGTACTTC. Protein: CASSQAPSGTSGGRETQYF.

V gene TRBV10-3 combines with J gene TRBJ2-1, with D tentatively TRBD2 (5 bases). Trimming left V 0 bases short and J 0 bases short, with 9 bases between. Germline V gene data show CDR1 as ENHRY and CDR2 as SYGVKD. The CDR3 covers 16 residues. CDR3 sequence: CAISESWSGSYNEQFF. CDR3 in DNA: TGTGCCATCAGTGAGTCCTGGAGCGGCTCCTACAATGAGCAGTTCTTC.

CDR3 sequence: CASSPAVTTTSETQYF. CDR3 coding DNA: TGTGCCAGCAGCCCCGCGGTGACTACCACTTCGGAGACCCAGTACTTC. V usage is TRBV9 and J usage is TRBJ2-5, with D possibly matching TRBD2 (5 bases). The germline gives CDR1 SGDLS, CDR2 YYNGEE. V was trimmed by 4 bases and J by 5 bases, leaving 21 bases between them. The CDR3 sequence is 16 residues long. The full variable domain, in which reference TRBV9 and TRBJ2-5 provide the parts outside the CDR3, is DSGVTQTPKHLITATGQRVTLRCSPRSGDLSVYWYQQSLDQGLQFLIQYYNGEERAKGNILERFSAQQFPDLHSELNLSSLELGDSALYFCASSPAVTTTSETQYFGPGTRLLVL.

In DNA, the CDR3 is TGTGCCTGGAGTGGTGTATCCCAAGAGACCCAGTACTTC. Its translation is CAWSGVSQETQYF. The chain joins TRBV30 to TRBJ2-5; D is unclear. Trimming cost V 1 base and J 1 base, with 7 bases left between them. Germline V gene data show CDR1 as GTSNPN and CDR2 as SVGIG (reference sequence). This CDR3 contains 13 residues.

By sample fraction, this clone is large (0.1 to 1%). V gene TRBV27 combines with J gene TRBJ2-3; a possible D gene is TRBD2 (6 bases). With 0 bases removed from V and 8 bases from J, the gap between germline ends came to 18 bases. The CDR3 runs 16 residues. Germline values: CDR1 MNHEY, CDR2 SMNVEV (reference sequence). The CDR3 sequence is CASSLSSPPSVSTQYF. Here the CDR3 DNA reads TGTGCCAGCAGTTTATCCTCCCCCCCTAGCGTCAGTACGCAGTATTTT.

The V call is TRBV10-3, the J call TRBJ1-4; 11 bases fit TRBD1. Trimming took 6 bases from V and 6 from J; bases not matched to a gene: 6. CDR1 and CDR2 (germline): ENHRY, SYGVKD. CDR3 length: 15 residues. In DNA form, the CDR3 reads TGTGCCATCAGCTCTGGGACAGGGGGGGATGAAAAACTGTTTTTT. Amino acids: CAISSGTGGDEKLFF.

The CDR3 DNA is TGTGCCAGCAGTTACCCGAACAGGGACGTAAATTCACCCCTCCACTTT. Translated: CASSYPNRDVNSPLHF. V and J are TRBV6-6 and TRBJ1-6, with D tentatively TRBD1 (6 bases). Trimming removed 2 bases from V and 7 bases from J, with 15 bases in between. This CDR3 has 16 amino acids. The germline V gene encodes CDR1 MNHNY and CDR2 SVGAGI (reference sequence).

V and J are TRBV29-1 and TRBJ1-2, with 9 bases identical to TRBD1. The junction had 6 bases not matched to a gene; V was cut back by 4 bases and J by 6 bases. This CDR3 is 13 amino acids long. Germline lookup yields CDR1 SQVTM and CDR2 ANQGSEA. The CDR3 nucleotides are TGCAGCGTTGGGACAGGGGTAGGGAATGGCTACACCTTC. Protein product: CSVGTGVGNGYTF.

The chain combines TRBV27 with TRBJ2-1; 10 nucleotides match TRBD2. V lost 7 bases, J lost 2 bases, and 5 bases stayed unmatched. Looked up from germline, CDR1 is MNHEY and CDR2 is SMNVEV (reference sequence). The CDR3 is 15 residues long. This CDR3 is CASINGLAAYNEQFF. The CDR3 region has the DNA TGTGCCAGCATTAACGGACTAGCGGCCTACAATGAGCAGTTCTTC.

J is TRBJ2-1 and V is TRBV27, with 11 bases lining up with TRBD2. Trimming took 5 bases from V and 8 from J; bases not matched to a gene: 14. Looked up from germline, CDR1 is MNHEY and CDR2 is SMNVEV (reference sequence). The length of the CDR3 is 17 residues. The CDR3 DNA reads as TGTGCCAGCAGTCCCCAATATCAGACTAGCGGGAATTATGAGCAGTTCTTC. It codes for CASSPQYQTSGNYEQFF.

The gene calls are TRBV28 and TRBJ1-4; D is undetermined. The CDR3 sequence is 12 residues long. Deletions cut 2 bases from V and 12 bases from J, with 10 bases between. Germline assignment: CDR1 MDHEN and CDR2 SYDVKM. Written as DNA, the CDR3 is TGTGCCAGCAGTTTACTGGGAGAAGAACTGTTTTTT. Translated: CASSLLGEELFF. Variable domain in full (rest from reference TRBV28 and TRBJ1-4): DVKVTQSSRYLVKRTGEKVFLECVQDMDHENMFWYRQDPGLGLRLIYFSYDVKMKEKGDIPEGYSVSREKKERFSLILESASTNQTSMYLCASSLLGEELFFGSGTQLSVL.

The chain carries TRBV10-3 and TRBJ2-1; 9 nucleotides line up with TRBD2. The CDR3 is 14 residues long. Trimming took 5 bases from V and 9 from J; bases not matched to a gene: 8. Germline values: CDR1 ENHRY, CDR2 SYGVKD. CDR3 loop: CAISFSGSIGEQFF. CDR3 sequence (DNA): TGTGCCATCAGTTTTAGCGGGAGTATAGGTGAGCAGTTCTTC.

This clone was recorded once. The chain joins TRBV2 to TRBJ2-5, with TRBD2 identical over 8 bases. Germline assignment: CDR1 SNHLY and CDR2 FYNNEI. Germline trimming cut 6 bases from V and 3 bases from J; bases unmatched to any gene: 6. The CDR3 has 14 amino acids. This CDR3 is CASSHRLAKETQYF. The CDR3 nucleotides are TGTGCCAGCAGCCACAGACTAGCGAAAGAGACCCAGTACTTC.

The chain has TRBV6-5 and TRBJ2-1; a possible D gene is TRBD1 (6 bases). V gave up 3 bases and J gave up 8 bases, with 14 bases separating them. CDR3 length equals 14 residues. Germline loops: CDR1 MNHEY, CDR2 SVGAGI. The CDR3 nucleotides read TGTGCCAGCAGTTATCAGGGGATTTGGGATGAGCAGTTCTTC. This gives the protein CASSYQGIWDEQFF.

V usage is TRBV27 and J usage is TRBJ1-2; 7 nucleotides match TRBD1. The CDR3 loop spans 14 amino acids. Looked up from germline, CDR1 is MNHEY and CDR2 is SMNVEV (reference sequence). The J segment lost 7 bases and the V segment lost 3 bases, leaving 8 bases of the junction unmatched. CDR3 residues: CASSFSTGAGGYTF. Written as DNA, the CDR3 is TGTGCCAGCAGTTTTAGCACAGGGGCGGGTGGCTACACCTTC.

The rearrangement joins TRBV29-1 to TRBJ2-7, with D perhaps matching TRBD2 (7 bases). The V end lost 3 bases, the J end lost 0 bases, and 15 bases lay between the germline ends. From germline, CDR1 is SQVTM and CDR2 ANQGSEA. This CDR3 is built from 15 residues. CDR3 coding DNA: TGCAGCGTTGAGGGGGAGGGGGGAAGCTCCTACGAGCAGTACTTC. Translated, it gives CSVEGEGGSSYEQYF.

J is TRBJ2-7 and V is TRBV6-1, with 9 bases aligning to TRBD2. CDR3 length: 14 amino acids. V was pared by 10 bases and J by 2 bases, with 9 bases of the junction left unmatched. Germline CDR1 is MNHNS and CDR2 is SASEGT. This chain's CDR3 is CATCQTSGPYEQYF. CDR3 nucleotides: TGTGCCACCTGTCAGACTAGCGGCCCCTACGAGCAGTACTTC.

The V gene is TRBV28, the J gene TRBJ1-1; D is unresolved. CDR3 length: 14 residues. Deletions cut 2 bases from V and 8 bases from J, with 15 bases between. In germline, CDR1 is MDHEN, CDR2 SYDVKM. The DNA of the CDR3 is TGTGCCAGCAGTTTAAGGCAGGTGTCGATCGAAGCTTTCTTT. Translated: CASSLRQVSIEAFF.

The CDR3 DNA follows: TGTGCCAGCAGCCCCGGGGGGGGAGCATGGGGCGAGCAGTACTTC. This sequence encodes CASSPGGGAWGEQYF. The chain employs TRBV7-2 and TRBJ2-7, with 8 bases aligning to TRBD2. The CDR3 sequence is 15 residues long. The V gene end was trimmed by 5 bases and the J gene end by 6 bases; junction bases not matched to a gene: 12. CDR1 and CDR2 (germline): SGHTA, FQGNSA.

The J gene is TRBJ2-7, the V gene TRBV5-5, with a possible D match to TRBD1 (6 bases). This CDR3 contains 15 residues. With 3 bases removed from V and 5 bases from J, the gap between germline ends came to 18 bases. Per the germline V gene, CDR1 is SGHKS and CDR2 is YYEKEE (reference sequence). The CDR3 reads CASSSTLGGANEQYF. The CDR3 nucleotides are TGTGCCAGCAGCTCCACCCTAGGGGGAGCCAACGAGCAGTACTTC. The entire variable domain, with the rest obtained from reference TRBV5-5 and TRBJ2-7, is as follows: DAGVTQSPTHLIKTRGQQVTLRCSPISGHKSVSWYQQVLGQGPQFIFQYYEKEERGRGNFPDRFSARQFPNYSSELNVNALLLGDSALYLCASSSTLGGANEQYFGPGTRLTVT.

The chain is built from TRBV27 and TRBJ2-2; 7 bases agree with TRBD1. The CDR3 is made up of 15 amino acids. The germline CDR1 and CDR2 sequences are MNHEY and SMNVEV (reference sequence). Losses at the gene ends were 5 bases for V and 5 bases for J; bases not matched to a gene: 8. This chain's CDR3 is CASSLTGAATGELFF. In DNA form, the CDR3 reads TGTGCCAGCAGTCTCACAGGGGCGGCGACCGGGGAGCTGTTTTTT.

The chain employs TRBV9 and TRBJ2-3; D is possibly TRBD2 (6 bases). V shed 0 bases and J shed 1 base, with 9 bases lying between them. The germline gives CDR1 SGDLS, CDR2 YYNGEE. CDR3 length: 15 amino acids. Here the CDR3 reads CASSVASGGTDTQYF. The DNA of the CDR3 is TGTGCCAGCAGCGTAGCTTCGGGAGGCACAGATACGCAGTATTTT.

V usage is TRBV9 and J usage is TRBJ2-5; D might be TRBD2 (6 bases). Germline assignment: CDR1 SGDLS and CDR2 YYNGEE. The CDR3 is 15 residues long. Trimming stripped 0 bases from V and 5 bases from J, with 14 bases between. CDR3 nucleotides: TGTGCCAGCAGCGTAGGGGGAGGCGCAGTCGAGACCCAGTACTTC. Translated: CASSVGGGAVETQYF.

The V call is TRBV18, the J call TRBJ1-5; D call uncertain. With 2 bases removed from V and 10 bases from J, the gap between germline ends came to 15 bases. Per germline, CDR1 KGHSH and CDR2 LQKENI. The CDR3 totals 14 residues. CDR3 coding DNA: TGTGCCAGCTCACCAACTTCCGTCGGGAAACCCCAGCATTTT. Translated, it gives CASSPTSVGKPQHF.

CDR3 loop: CASNGLAGYNEQFF. The DNA for the CDR3 is TGTGCCAGCAACGGACTAGCGGGATACAATGAGCAGTTCTTC. The chain carries TRBV11-2 and TRBJ2-1, with 12 bases that match TRBD2. Germline V gene lookup returns CDR1 SGHAT and CDR2 FQNNGV. The CDR3 is 14 residues long. After removal of 7 bases from V and 4 bases from J, the junction contained 2 bases not matched to a gene.

The rearrangement joins TRBV11-2 to TRBJ2-3; 9 nucleotides match TRBD1. Germline CDR1 reads SGHAT; CDR2 reads FQNNGV. This CDR3 comprises 19 residues. With V trimmed by 3 bases and J by 3 bases, 16 bases remained unmatched. This CDR3 is CASSFPGQGPLRWTDTQYF. The CDR3 DNA is TGTGCCAGCAGCTTTCCGGGACAGGGTCCACTTCGATGGACAGATACGCAGTATTTT.

This chain uses TRBV10-3 with TRBJ1-4, with TRBD1 identical over 10 bases. The CDR3 extends over 16 amino acids. Losses at the gene ends were 3 bases for V and 4 bases for J; bases not matched to a gene: 5. Germline-derived CDR1 and CDR2 are ENHRY and SYGVKD. The CDR3 DNA is TGTGCCATCAGTGACCCGGACAGGGGGTTTAATGAAAAACTGTTTTTT. The encoded protein is CAISDPDRGFNEKLFF.

The rearrangement links TRBV2 to TRBJ2-7; D not resolved. Germline V gives CDR1 SNHLY, CDR2 FYNNEI. The ends were cut back, 6 bases at V and 2 bases at J, with 8 bases in the middle. The CDR3 is 12 amino acids. The CDR3 reads CASSLAAYEQYF. CDR3 coding DNA: TGTGCCAGCAGCCTGGCCGCCTACGAGCAGTACTTC.

V and J are TRBV28 and TRBJ2-3, with TRBD1 identical over 9 bases. The CDR3 totals 17 residues. CDR1 is MDHEN and CDR2 is SYDVKM in the germline V gene. V lost 4 bases to trimming and J lost 0 bases; unmatched junction nucleotides: 8. DNA of the CDR3: TGTGCCAGCAGTTCCCAGACAGGGGGACCTAGCACAGATACGCAGTATTTT. Its translation is CASSSQTGGPSTDTQYF.